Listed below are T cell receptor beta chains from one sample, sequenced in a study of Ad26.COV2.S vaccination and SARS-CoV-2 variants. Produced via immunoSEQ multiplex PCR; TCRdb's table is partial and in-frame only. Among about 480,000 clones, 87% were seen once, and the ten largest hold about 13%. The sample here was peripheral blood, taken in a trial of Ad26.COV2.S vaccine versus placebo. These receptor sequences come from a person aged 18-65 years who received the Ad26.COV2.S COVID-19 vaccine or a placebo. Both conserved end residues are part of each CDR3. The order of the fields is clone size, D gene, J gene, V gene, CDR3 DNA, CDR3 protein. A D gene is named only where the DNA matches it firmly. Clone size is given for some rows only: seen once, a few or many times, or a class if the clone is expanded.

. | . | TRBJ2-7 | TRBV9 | TGTGCCAGCAGCGTAGGAGTAGGGGGTCTTTCCGACGAGCAGTACTTC | CASSVGVGGLSDEQYF
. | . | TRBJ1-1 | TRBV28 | TGTGCCAGCAGGGGCGGGGGGAAAAGTGAAGCTTTCTTT | CASRGGGKSEAFF
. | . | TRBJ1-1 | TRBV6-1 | TGTGCCAGCAGTGAAGGCGGGGGGATCTGGAACACTGAAGCTTTCTTT | CASSEGGGIWNTEAFF
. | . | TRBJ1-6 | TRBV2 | TGTGCCAGCAGGAACCCTGGAAACAATTCACCCCTCCACTTT | CASRNPGNNSPLHF
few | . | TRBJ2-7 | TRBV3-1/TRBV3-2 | TGTGCCAGCAGCCAAGGGACTACAGGGATGTTAAATCAGCAGTACTTC | CASSQGTTGMLNQQYF
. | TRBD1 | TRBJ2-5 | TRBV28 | TGTGCCAGCAGGTCCACAGGGGCCGAGACCCAGTACTTC | CASRSTGAETQYF
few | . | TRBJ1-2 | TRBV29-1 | TGCAGCGTCGACAGCGATGGCTACACCTTC | CSVDSDGYTF
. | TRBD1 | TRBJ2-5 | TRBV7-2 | TGTGCCAGCAGCTTCCGGCGGACAGGCCAAGAGACCCAGTACTTC | CASSFRRTGQETQYF
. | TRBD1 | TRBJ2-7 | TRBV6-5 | TGTGCCAGCAGTTCCCGGGACAGGGACTTTTACGAGCAGTACTTC | CASSSRDRDFYEQYF
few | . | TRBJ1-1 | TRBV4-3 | TGCGCCAGCAGCCATCGGAGGGGGAACACTGAAGCTTTCTTT | CASSHRRGNTEAFF
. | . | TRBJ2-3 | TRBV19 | TGTGCCAGTAGCCCCACGGGACCGGGGGGCACAGATACGCAGTATTTT | CASSPTGPGGTDTQYF
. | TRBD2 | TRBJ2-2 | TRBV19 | TGTGCCAGTAGTATACGAGCGGGAGCCGCTCGGGAGCTGTTTTTT | CASSIRAGAARELFF
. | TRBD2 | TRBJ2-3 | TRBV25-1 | TGTGCCAGCAAGGGGAGTAGCGGGAGCCCGGGGGCGCAGTATTTT | CASKGSSGSPGAQYF
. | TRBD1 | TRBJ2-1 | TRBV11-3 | TGTGCCAGCAGCTTAGGGACAGGGATTTACAATGAGCAGTTCTTC | CASSLGTGIYNEQFF
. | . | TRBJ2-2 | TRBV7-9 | TGTGCCAGCAGCTTAGGTCCGGTCGGGGAGCTGTTTTTT | CASSLGPVGELFF
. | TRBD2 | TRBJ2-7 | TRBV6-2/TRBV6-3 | TGTGCCAGCAGCTCGCCACGACTAGCGGAGGGGAGCTACGAGCAGTACTTC | CASSSPRLAEGSYEQYF
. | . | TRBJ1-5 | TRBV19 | TGTGCCAGTAGTATAAGGGAATTGGTTCAGCCCCAGCATTTT | CASSIRELVQPQHF
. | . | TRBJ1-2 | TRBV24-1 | TGTGCCACCAGTGATCCTGATCAGGGACCCAACTATGGCTACACCTTC | CATSDPDQGPNYGYTF
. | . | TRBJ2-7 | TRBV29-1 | TGCAGCGTCCATGAGGGGGGAGAGGAGCAGTACTTC | CSVHEGGEEQYF
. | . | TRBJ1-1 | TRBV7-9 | TGTGCCAGCAGCCCTCATGTCTCCTTTAACACTGAAGCTTTCTTT | CASSPHVSFNTEAFF